This TCR beta chain was sequenced during a study of CXCR3-negative and CXCR3-positive naive CD8 T cells. Study-level results: Most assays used freshly isolated PBMCs, as cryopreservation partially reduced CXCR3. CXCR3-positive naive cells carried more hydrophobic TRB CDR3s than CXCR3-negative ones. Naive subsets did not differ in surface CD5, and the authors estimated TCR strength using properties of the TRB CDR3. Comparison of naive CXCR3-negative and CXCR3-positive cells revealed similar TRBV-TRBJ usage, while memory cells differed.

Of note for this clonotype: Its antigen is not known.

The CDR3 loop spans 17 amino acids. 5' RACE that incorporated UMI labels was used to prepare the TRB cDNA libraries. TCRdb reprocessed the 5' RACE reads, with one entry per CDR3 protein and no DNA. The sample has fewer than 55,000 distinct CDR3 sequences, and its top ten clones hold 1.5%. The sample taken for sequencing was naive CXCR3- CD8+ T cells from blood. Subset: CD45RO-CCR7+CD27+CD95- naive CD8+ T cells lacking CXCR3 (TNR3-). The rearrangement uses TRBV21-1 and TRBJ2-7; the D gene TCRdb calls, TRBD2, cannot be checked with no DNA. TRBV21-1 represents a pseudogene. This TCR came from a human donor in good health. Some clones in this sample may be carry-over from other donors' samples. The CDR3 sequence: CASSKSGSAGTADERYF.